This TCR beta chain was profiled in a study of blood T cell repertoires in COVID-19. Across the study: Whether acute or convalescent, the COVID-19 samples came from the United States, Italy and Spain. Nucleic acid was either cDNA or gDNA, and it came from T cells, B-cell-depleted T cells, or PBMCs.

Data came from immunoSEQ multiplex PCR; TCRdb stores just in-frame clones and leaves some out. This table has about 370,000 clones, around 92% appearing once. This CDR3 is 13 amino acids long. Germline-derived CDR1 and CDR2 are SNHLY and FYNNEI. Trimming stripped 10 bases from V and 7 bases from J, with 16 bases between. Participants were placed into cohorts based on the clinical history they reported. This clonotype was obtained from a young woman who had recovered from COVID-19. This sequence joins TRBV2 and TRBJ1-4; D not resolved. Sequencing was done on a sample of PBMCs or T cells enriched from blood (not recorded which). The CDR3 sequence is CATRHPLGEKLFF. The CDR3 bases are TGTGCCACCCGACACCCCTTAGGTGAAAAACTGTTTTTT.